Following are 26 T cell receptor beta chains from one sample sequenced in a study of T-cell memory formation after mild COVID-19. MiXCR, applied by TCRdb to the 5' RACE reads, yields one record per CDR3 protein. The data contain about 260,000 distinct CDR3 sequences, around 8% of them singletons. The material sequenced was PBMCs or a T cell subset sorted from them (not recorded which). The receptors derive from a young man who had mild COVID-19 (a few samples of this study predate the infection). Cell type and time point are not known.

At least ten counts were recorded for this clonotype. CDR3 loop: CASRPTSGGALGETQYF. Written as DNA, the CDR3 is TGTGCCAGCAGGCCCACTAGCGGGGGGGCCCTAGGAGAGACCCAGTACTTC. This chain uses TRBV7-2 with TRBJ2-5; 13 bases map to TRBD2. Per the germline V gene, CDR1 is SGHTA and CDR2 is FQGNSA. The CDR3 has 17 amino acids. Trimming cost V 6 bases and J 4 bases; bases outside gene matches: 11. The full variable domain, in which reference TRBV7-2 and TRBJ2-5 provide the parts outside the CDR3, is GAGVSQSPSNKVTEKGKDVELRCDPISGHTALYWYRQSLGQGLEFLIYFQGNSAPDKSGLPSDRFSAERTGGSVSTLTIQRTQQEDSAVYLCASRPTSGGALGETQYFGPGTRLLVL.

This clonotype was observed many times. Written as DNA, the CDR3 is TGTGCCACCAGTGATCCCGGACTAGTTGGCAATGAGCAGTTCTTC. It specifies CATSDPGLVGNEQFF. The rearrangement joins TRBV24-1 to TRBJ2-1; the match to TRBD2 covers 7 bases. The CDR3 contains 15 residues. Germline CDR1 and CDR2: KGHDR and SFDVKD. With V trimmed by 3 bases and J by 6 bases, 7 bases remained unmatched.

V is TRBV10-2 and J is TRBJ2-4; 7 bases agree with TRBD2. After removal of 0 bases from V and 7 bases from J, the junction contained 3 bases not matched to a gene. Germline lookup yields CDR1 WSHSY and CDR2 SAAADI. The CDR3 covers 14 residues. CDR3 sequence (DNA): TGCGCCAGCAGTGAGTCCGGGGGAGGGAACATTCAGTACTTC. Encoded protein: CASSESGGGNIQYF.

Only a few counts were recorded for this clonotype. The CDR3 protein is CASSATGLARQTQYF. In nucleotides, the CDR3 is TGTGCCAGCAGTGCCACAGGGTTGGCTCGGCAGACCCAGTACTTC. J is TRBJ2-5 and V is TRBV5-6; D is possibly TRBD1 (6 bases). Trimming removed 5 bases at V and 6 bases at J, with 20 bases between. Germline-derived CDR1 and CDR2 are SGHDT and YYEEEE. The CDR3 covers 15 residues.

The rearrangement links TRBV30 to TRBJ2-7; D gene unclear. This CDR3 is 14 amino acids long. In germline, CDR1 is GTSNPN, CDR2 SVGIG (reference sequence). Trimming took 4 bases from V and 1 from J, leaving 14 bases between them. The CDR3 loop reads CAWTRYAWSYEQYF. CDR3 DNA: TGTGCCTGGACCCGCTATGCGTGGTCCTACGAGCAGTACTTC.

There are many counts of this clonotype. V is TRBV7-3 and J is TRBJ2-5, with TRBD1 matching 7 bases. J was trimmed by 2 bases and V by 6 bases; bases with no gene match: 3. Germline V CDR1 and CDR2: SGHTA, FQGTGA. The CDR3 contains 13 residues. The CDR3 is CASSSQGQETQYF. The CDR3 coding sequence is TGTGCCAGCAGTTCACAGGGGCAAGAGACCCAGTACTTC. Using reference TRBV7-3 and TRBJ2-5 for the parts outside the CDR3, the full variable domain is GAGVSQTPSNKVTEKGKYVELRCDPISGHTALYWYRQSLGQGPEFLIYFQGTGAADDSGLPNDRFFAVRPEGSVSTLKIQRTERGDSAVYLCASSSQGQETQYFGPGTRLLVL.

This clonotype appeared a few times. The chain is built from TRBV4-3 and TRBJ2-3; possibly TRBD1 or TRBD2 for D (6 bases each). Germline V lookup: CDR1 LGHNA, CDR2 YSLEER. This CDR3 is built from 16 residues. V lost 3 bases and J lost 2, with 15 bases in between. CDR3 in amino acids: CASSHGGATNTDTQYF. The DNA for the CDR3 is TGCGCCAGCAGCCACGGGGGCGCCACAAACACAGATACGCAGTATTTT.

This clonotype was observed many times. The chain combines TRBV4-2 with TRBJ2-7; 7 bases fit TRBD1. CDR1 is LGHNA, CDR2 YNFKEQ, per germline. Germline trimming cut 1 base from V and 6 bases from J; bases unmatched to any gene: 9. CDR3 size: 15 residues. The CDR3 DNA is TGTGCCAGCAGCCAAGGAATGAGGGGGCTAGGCGAGCAGTACTTC. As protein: CASSQGMRGLGEQYF.

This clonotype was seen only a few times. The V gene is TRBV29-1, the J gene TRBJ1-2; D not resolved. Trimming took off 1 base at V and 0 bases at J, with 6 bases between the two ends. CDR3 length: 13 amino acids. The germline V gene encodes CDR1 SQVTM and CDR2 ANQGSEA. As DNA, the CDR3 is TGCAGCGTTGAAGTCCCCCCTAACTATGGCTACACCTTC. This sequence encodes CSVEVPPNYGYTF.

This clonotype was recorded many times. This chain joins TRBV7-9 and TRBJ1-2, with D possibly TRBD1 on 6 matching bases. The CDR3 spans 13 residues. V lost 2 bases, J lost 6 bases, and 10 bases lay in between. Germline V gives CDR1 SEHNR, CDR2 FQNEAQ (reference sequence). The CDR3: CASSLRGAHGYTF. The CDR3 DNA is TGTGCCAGCAGCTTACGGGGGGCGCATGGCTACACCTTC. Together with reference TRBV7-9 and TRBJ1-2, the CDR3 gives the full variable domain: DTGVSQNPRHKITKRGQNVTFRCDPISEHNRLYWYRQTLGQGPEFLTYFQNEAQLEKSRLLSDRFSAERPKGSFSTLEIQRTEQGDSAMYLCASSLRGAHGYTFGSGTRLTVV.

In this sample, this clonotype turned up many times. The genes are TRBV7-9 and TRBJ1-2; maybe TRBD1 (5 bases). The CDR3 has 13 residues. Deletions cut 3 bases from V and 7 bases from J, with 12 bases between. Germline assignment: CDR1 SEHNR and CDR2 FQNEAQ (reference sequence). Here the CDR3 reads CASSFGSGGGYTF. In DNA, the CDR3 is TGTGCCAGCAGCTTTGGAAGTGGGGGTGGCTACACCTTC.

The CDR3 DNA sequence: TGTGCCAGCAGCCAAGTTGGGACAGTCCAAGAGACCCAGTACTTC. This sequence encodes CASSQVGTVQETQYF. The chain uses TRBV14 and TRBJ2-5; 7 nucleotides agree with TRBD1. The CDR3 is 15 residues long. Trimming removed 1 base from V and 1 base from J; junction bases left unmatched: 3. Germline CDR1 and CDR2: SGHDN and FVKESK.

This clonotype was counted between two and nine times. CDR3 region: CASSQVLLEYNEQFF. The CDR3 DNA follows: TGCGCCAGCAGCCAAGTACTCTTGGAGTACAATGAGCAGTTCTTC. This chain connects TRBV4-1 to TRBJ2-1; D not certain. Germline V lookup: CDR1 MGHRA, CDR2 YSYEKL. V lost 1 base and J lost 4, with 11 bases in between. CDR3 length: 15 amino acids.

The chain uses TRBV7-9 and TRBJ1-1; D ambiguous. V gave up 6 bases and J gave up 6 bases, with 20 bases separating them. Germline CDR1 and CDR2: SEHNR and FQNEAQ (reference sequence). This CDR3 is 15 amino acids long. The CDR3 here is CASSLPEQRTPEAFF. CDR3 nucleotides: TGTGCCAGCAGTTTGCCAGAGCAACGGACGCCTGAAGCTTTCTTT.

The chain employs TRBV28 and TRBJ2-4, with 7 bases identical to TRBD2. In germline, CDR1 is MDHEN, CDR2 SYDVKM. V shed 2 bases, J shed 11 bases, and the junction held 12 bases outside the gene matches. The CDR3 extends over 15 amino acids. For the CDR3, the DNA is TGTGCCAGCAGTTTAGTCCCTGCTAGCGGTCGGGTTCAGTACTTC. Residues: CASSLVPASGRVQYF.

CDR3 coding DNA: TGTGCCAGCAGTTACTCGGACAGCTCCCTCTATGGCTACACCTTC. Amino acid sequence: CASSYSDSSLYGYTF. The rearrangement uses TRBV6-5 and TRBJ1-2, with D possibly being TRBD1 (6 bases). Trimming took off 0 bases at V and 4 bases at J, with 12 bases between the two ends. The CDR3 extends over 15 amino acids. Germline-derived CDR1 and CDR2 are MNHEY and SVGAGI.

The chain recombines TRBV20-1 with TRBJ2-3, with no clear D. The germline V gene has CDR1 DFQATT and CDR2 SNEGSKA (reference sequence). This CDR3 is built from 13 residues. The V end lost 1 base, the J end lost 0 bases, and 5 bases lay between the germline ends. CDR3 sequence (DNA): TGCAGTGCTAGAGCCGCTAGCACAGATACGCAGTATTTT. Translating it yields CSARAASTDTQYF.

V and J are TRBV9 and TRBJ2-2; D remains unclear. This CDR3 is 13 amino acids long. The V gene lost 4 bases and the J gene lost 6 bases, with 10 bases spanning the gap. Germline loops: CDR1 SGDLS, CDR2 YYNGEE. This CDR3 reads CASSSFPSGELFF. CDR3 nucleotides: TGTGCCAGCAGCTCATTCCCATCCGGGGAGCTGTTTTTT.

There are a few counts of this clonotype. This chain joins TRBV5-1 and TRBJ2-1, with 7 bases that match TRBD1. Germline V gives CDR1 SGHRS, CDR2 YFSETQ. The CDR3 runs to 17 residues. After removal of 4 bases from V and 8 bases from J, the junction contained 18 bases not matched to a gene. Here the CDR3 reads CASSLYRTGGTGDEQFF. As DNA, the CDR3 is TGCGCCAGCAGCCTTTATCGGACAGGCGGCACGGGCGATGAGCAGTTCTTC.

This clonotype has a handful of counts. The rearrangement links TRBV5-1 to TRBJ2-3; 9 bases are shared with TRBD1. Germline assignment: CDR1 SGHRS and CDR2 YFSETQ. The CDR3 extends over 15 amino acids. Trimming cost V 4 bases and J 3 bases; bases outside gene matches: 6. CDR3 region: CASSMGQGLTDTQYF. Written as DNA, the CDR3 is TGCGCCAGCAGCATGGGACAGGGATTAACAGATACGCAGTATTTT.

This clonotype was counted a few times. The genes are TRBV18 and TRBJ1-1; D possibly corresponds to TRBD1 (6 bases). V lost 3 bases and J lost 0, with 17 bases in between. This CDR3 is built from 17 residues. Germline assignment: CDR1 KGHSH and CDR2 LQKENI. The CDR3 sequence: CASSPGRGPIMNTEAFF. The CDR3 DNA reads TGTGCCAGCTCACCGGGCAGGGGCCCCATTATGAACACTGAAGCTTTCTTT.

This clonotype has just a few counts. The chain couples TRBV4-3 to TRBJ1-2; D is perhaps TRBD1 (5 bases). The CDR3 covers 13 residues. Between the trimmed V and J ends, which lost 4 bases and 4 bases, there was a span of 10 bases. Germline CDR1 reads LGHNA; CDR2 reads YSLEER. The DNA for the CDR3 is TGCGCCAGCAGCCTGACAGAGTTCTATGGCTACACCTTC. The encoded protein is CASSLTEFYGYTF.

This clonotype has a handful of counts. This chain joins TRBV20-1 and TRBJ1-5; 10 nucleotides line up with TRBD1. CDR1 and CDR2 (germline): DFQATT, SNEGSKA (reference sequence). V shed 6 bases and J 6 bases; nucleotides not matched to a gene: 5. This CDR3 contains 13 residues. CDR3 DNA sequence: TGCAGTGCCCAAGACAGGGGGCTTCAGCCCCAGCATTTT. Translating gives CSAQDRGLQPQHF.

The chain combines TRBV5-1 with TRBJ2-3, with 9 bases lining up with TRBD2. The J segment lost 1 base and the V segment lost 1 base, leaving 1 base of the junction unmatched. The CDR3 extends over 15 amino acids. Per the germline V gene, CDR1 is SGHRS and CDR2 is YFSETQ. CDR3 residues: CASSLQRGGTDTQYF. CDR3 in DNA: TGCGCCAGCAGCTTGCAGCGGGGGGGCACAGATACGCAGTATTTT.

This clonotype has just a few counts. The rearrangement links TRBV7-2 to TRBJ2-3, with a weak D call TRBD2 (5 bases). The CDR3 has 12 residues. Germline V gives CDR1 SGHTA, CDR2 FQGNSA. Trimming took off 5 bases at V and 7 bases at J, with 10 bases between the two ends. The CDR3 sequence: CASSNEGNTQYF. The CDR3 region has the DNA TGTGCCAGCAGCAACGAGGGAAATACGCAGTATTTT.

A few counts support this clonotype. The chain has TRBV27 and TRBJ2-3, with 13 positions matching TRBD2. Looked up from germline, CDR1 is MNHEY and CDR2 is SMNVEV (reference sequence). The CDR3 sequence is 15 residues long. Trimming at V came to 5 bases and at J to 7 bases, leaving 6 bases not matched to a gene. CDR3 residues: CASSPTSGGGNTQYF. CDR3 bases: TGTGCCAGCAGTCCAACTAGCGGGGGGGGAAATACGCAGTATTTT.